This record concerns one T cell receptor beta chain sequence. The data originate from a study of T cell changes during pregnancy in multiple sclerosis. Repertoires were generated with immunoSEQ multiplex PCR, while TCRdb's copy carries only in-frame clones and drops some. The table has about 100,000 clones, 85% to 95% seen once. Sequences were derived from peripheral blood, sampled after pregnancy. This sequence was found in a female donor with multiple sclerosis, enrolled in a pregnancy study.

CDR3 DNA sequence: TGTGCCAGCAGGTCGGTACTAAACTATGGCTACACCTTC. Translated, it gives CASRSVLNYGYTF. The chain links TRBV5-4 to TRBJ1-2, with no clear D. CDR3 length: 13 residues. Germline V gives CDR1 SGHNT, CDR2 YYREEE (reference sequence). V shed 5 bases and J shed 2 bases, with 10 bases lying between them.